These 10 T cell receptor beta chains share one sample of origin, sequenced in a study of response to subunit inactivated influenza vaccine. TCRdb re-called the RT-PCR reads with MiXCR, one entry per CDR3 protein. The repertoire holds more than 200,000 distinct CDR3 sequences, with 12% as singletons. The sequences come from non-naive T cells sorted from PBMCs, collected less than 15 days before vaccination. The receptors come from a man between 50 and 59 years old who received an inactivated influenza vaccine.

Turning to this clonotype: An end of the junction does not agree with germline; a read error may underlie this. The chain joins TRBV7-7 to TRBJ2-7; D uncertain. This CDR3 is 13 amino acids long. In germline, CDR1 is SSHAT, CDR2 FNYEAQ (reference sequence). The CDR3 nucleotides read TGTGCTAGCAGCTTATATAGCTCGAGTGAGCAGTACTTC. Its translation is CASSLYSSSEQYF.

The J gene is TRBJ1-1, the V gene TRBV11-1; the match to TRBD1 covers 9 bases. CDR3 length: 18 amino acids. CDR1 is SGHAT, CDR2 FQDESV, per germline (reference sequence). With 3 bases clipped from V and 5 bases from J, the junction kept 16 bases outside the gene matches. The CDR3 DNA follows: TGTGCCAGCAGCTTGGGATGGGGCCCTGGACAGGGGTGGACTGAAGCTTTCTTT. Its translation: CASSLGWGPGQGWTEAFF.

V and J are TRBV7-6 and TRBJ2-1; the match to TRBD2 covers 9 bases. The CDR3 is made up of 20 amino acids. Germline CDR1 SGHVS, CDR2 FNYEAQ. The J segment lost 6 bases and the V segment lost 2 bases, leaving 20 bases of the junction unmatched. The DNA of the CDR3 is TGTGCCAGCAGCTTATGGGAGACTAGCGGACTAACCTCACTACGCAATGAGCAGTTCTTC. It is translated as CASSLWETSGLTSLRNEQFF.

In the case of this clonotype: A much larger clone differs from this one at a single base, so this may be a read error. It is likely a read error, because the conserved phenylalanine at the end of the CDR3 is missing. The chain links TRBV5-1 to TRBJ2-7; 12 nucleotides align to TRBD1. The CDR3 runs 14 residues. The germline V gene has CDR1 SGHRS and CDR2 YFSETQ. DNA of the CDR3: TGCGCCAGCAGCTGGGACAGGGGGCCCTACCAGCAGTACTTA. It is translated as CASSWDRGPYQQYL.

V gene TRBV27 combines with J gene TRBJ1-1; tentatively, D is TRBD1 (5 bases). This CDR3 is 15 amino acids long. The V end lost 2 bases, the J end lost 1 base, and 11 bases lay between the germline ends. The germline V gene encodes CDR1 MNHEY and CDR2 SMNVEV (reference sequence). CDR3 nucleotide sequence: TGTGCCAGCAGTTTAGGCAGGGCCGAGAACACTGAAGCTTTCTTT. It translates to CASSLGRAENTEAFF.

This clonotype was seen ten or more times. The rearrangement uses TRBV12-3 or TRBV12-4 and TRBJ2-7, with 13 nucleotides matching TRBD2. Trimming took 3 bases from V and 0 from J; bases not matched to a gene: 5. The CDR3 contains 17 residues. The CDR3, as DNA: TGTGCCAGCAGTTTCTCCGGGACTAGCGGGGCCTCCTACGAGCAGTACTTC. Its protein is CASSFSGTSGASYEQYF.

The DNA of the CDR3 is TGTGCCAGCACCGTCGGAACTGGGGCCAACGTCCTGACTTTC. It codes for CASTVGTGANVLTF. The chain recombines TRBV6-1 with TRBJ2-6; D uncertain. V lost 7 bases, J lost 2 bases, and 9 bases lay in between. CDR3 length: 14 amino acids. The germline V gene has CDR1 MNHNS and CDR2 SASEGT.

The sample holds a few counts of this clonotype. This chain links TRBV7-2 with TRBJ2-5; 13 bases align to TRBD2. The CDR3 runs 15 residues. From germline, CDR1 is SGHTA and CDR2 FQGNSA. V lost 4 bases to trimming and J lost 4 bases; unmatched junction nucleotides: 3. CDR3 region: CASSSTSGGAETQYF. The CDR3 nucleotides are TGTGCCAGCAGCTCAACTAGCGGGGGGGCAGAGACCCAGTACTTC.

In regard to this clonotype: It is unclear where the CDR3 begins or ends on the DNA, so no DNA is shown, and the CDR3 is as TCRdb lists it. The chain couples TRBV11-2 to TRBJ2-7; the table names TRBD1, a call not compared with the DNA. The CDR3 spans 18 residues, counting both ends. Germline V lookup: CDR1 SGHAT, CDR2 FQNNGV. CDR3 protein: CASSFGPGLGPPGYEQYF.

This clonotype turned up a few times. The rearrangement joins TRBV28 to TRBJ2-1; 7 bases are a match to TRBD1. Trimming removed 3 bases from V and 16 bases from J; junction bases left unmatched: 9. CDR1 is MDHEN, CDR2 SYDVKM, per germline. This CDR3 contains 12 residues. The CDR3 protein is CASSFRAGGTFF. Written as DNA, the CDR3 is TGTGCCAGCAGTTTTAGGGCAGGGGGTACTTTCTTC.